The 11 T cell receptor beta chains reported below all come from one sample, sequenced in a study of T cells in Graves' hyperthyroidism and ophthalmopathy. RNA transcripts were the template for amplifying TCR beta CDR3 regions. A set of HTBI primers served as the primers for a first-round RT-PCR of the TCR CDR3. TCRdb called the multiplex PCR reads again in MiXCR, with one record for every CDR3 protein. This sample has 550,000 to 600,000 distinct CDR3 sequences, with approximately 15% found just once. The sequenced material came from blood. These receptors all come from a woman aged 18-29 years with Graves' hyperthyroidism.

This clonotype was seen many times. This rearrangement joins TRBV12-3 or TRBV12-4 to TRBJ1-2, with D possibly being TRBD1 (5 bases). There are 17 residues in the CDR3. V was clipped by 5 bases and J by 3 bases, with 22 bases between them. CDR3 DNA sequence: TGTGCCAGCAGTCTCCTCTCGGTTTCAGGGCCCGACTATGGCTACACCTTC. It translates to CASSLLSVSGPDYGYTF.

Notes on this clonotype: This clone may be a read error of a much larger clone one base away. The rearrangement uses TRBV29-1 and TRBJ2-1; 12 nucleotides agree with TRBD2. Germline V lookup: CDR1 SQVTM, CDR2 ANQGSEA. This CDR3 has 17 amino acids. V was pared by 8 bases and J by 9 bases, with 20 bases of the junction left unmatched. The CDR3 DNA sequence: TGCAGCATTATGACCGCTAGCGGGAGGGCCGCCCGTACTGAGCAGTTCTTC. Amino acids: CSIMTASGRAARTEQFF.

This clonotype was counted many times. V and J are TRBV20-1 and TRBJ2-7, with 7 bases aligning to TRBD2. V lost 1 base to trimming and J lost 0 bases; unmatched junction nucleotides: 6. The CDR3 has 15 amino acids. CDR1 is DFQATT and CDR2 is SNEGSKA in the germline V gene (reference sequence). The CDR3 loop is CSARGERGISYEQYF. CDR3 DNA: TGCAGTGCTAGAGGGGAGCGGGGAATCTCCTACGAGCAGTACTTC.

As concerns this clonotype: This may stem from a read error, because a much larger clone lies one nucleotide away. The rearrangement uses TRBV20-1 and TRBJ2-7; no firm D call. Germline CDR1 DFQATT, CDR2 SNEGSKA (reference sequence). The CDR3 totals 15 residues. The CDR3, as DNA: TGCAGTGCTAGAGATAAAGGGTCCAGCTCCCACGAGCAGTACTTC. This encodes CSARDKGSSSHEQYF.

This chain links TRBV6-2 or TRBV6-3 with TRBJ1-3, with D uncertain. Per the germline V gene, CDR1 is MNHEY and CDR2 is SVGEGT. The CDR3 length is 13 residues. The V and J ends lost 6 bases and 0 bases respectively, with 6 bases between them. The CDR3 DNA reads TGTGCCAGCAGGGAAAACTCTGGAAACACCATATATTTT. Translated: CASRENSGNTIYF.

This clonotype was found a few times. The genes are TRBV20-1 and TRBJ2-3, with D perhaps TRBD1 (6 bases). From germline, CDR1 is DFQATT and CDR2 SNEGSKA (reference sequence). V lost 3 bases, J lost 4 bases, and 14 bases lay in between. The CDR3 is 14 amino acids. CDR3 region: CSASSGGVADTQYF. CDR3 coding DNA: TGCAGTGCTAGTTCTGGGGGCGTCGCAGATACGCAGTATTTT.

In this sample, this clonotype turned up many times. The gene calls are TRBV24-1 and TRBJ2-5; weak D call: TRBD2 (6 bases). This CDR3 has 14 amino acids. The V and J ends lost 3 bases and 2 bases respectively, with 9 bases between them. Germline values: CDR1 KGHDR, CDR2 SFDVKD. CDR3 sequence: CATSDAGRQETQYF. The DNA for the CDR3 is TGTGCCACCAGTGATGCGGGACGGCAAGAGACCCAGTACTTC.

This clonotype came up a few times. The rearrangement uses TRBV4-1 and TRBJ2-1; D possibly corresponds to TRBD2 (6 bases). The CDR3 sequence is 13 residues long. The germline V and J ends were trimmed by 0 bases and 10 bases, with 10 bases remaining between them. Germline loops: CDR1 MGHRA, CDR2 YSYEKL. The CDR3 DNA reads as TGCGCCAGCAGCCAAGATAGTGCGGGGGAGCAGTTCTTC. Translating it yields CASSQDSAGEQFF.

The chain has TRBV27 and TRBJ2-3; D remains unclear. This CDR3 spans 14 amino acids. Germline CDR1 and CDR2: MNHEY and SMNVEV (reference sequence). The V end was cut by 5 bases, the J end by 6 bases, with 15 bases between. CDR3 DNA sequence: TGTGCCAGCAGTCCAGATCCGGCCCCGGATACGCAGTATTTT. It encodes CASSPDPAPDTQYF.

This clonotype was found many times. This chain joins TRBV6-2 or TRBV6-3 and TRBJ1-2, with 8 bases aligning to TRBD1. After removal of 0 bases from V and 8 bases from J, the junction contained 8 bases not matched to a gene. This CDR3 is built from 15 residues. CDR1 is MNHEY and CDR2 is SVGEGT in the germline V gene. In nucleotides, the CDR3 is TGTGCCAGCAGTTACTCGGCCAGGGGGCGCGGCGGCTACACCTTC. Protein product: CASSYSARGRGGYTF.

The chain combines TRBV5-1 with TRBJ1-2; D is ambiguous. V dropped 0 bases and J dropped 5 bases, with 17 bases sitting between them. The V gene's germline CDR1 is SGHRS and CDR2 YFSETQ. The CDR3 sequence is 16 residues long. The CDR3 protein is CASSLDPDGVWYGYTF. CDR3 nucleotide sequence: TGCGCCAGCAGCTTGGATCCGGACGGGGTTTGGTATGGCTACACCTTC.